This passage covers 5 T cell receptor beta chains from one sample sequenced in a study of T-cell reconstitution after alpha-beta-depleted transplantation in children. A TCRbeta library incorporating unique molecular identifiers was prepared. TCRdb used MiXCR to reprocess the PCR reads, holding one entry per CDR3 protein. The sample has around 270,000 distinct CDR3 sequences; just over 7.5% are singletons. Their antigens remain unidentified. General observations from the study: T-cell counts and diversity at one year post-transplant came mainly from newly produced T cells.

Sequencing used peripheral blood, obtained 360 days after TCRalphabeta/CD19-depleted stem cell transplant. The receptors were gathered from a female patient aged 2-15 years who had a stem cell transplant for Fanconi anemia, so the T cells may come from the graft donor.

This clonotype was counted many times. The CDR3 reads CASSYGTNEQFF. Here the CDR3 DNA reads TGTGCCAGCAGTTACGGGACGAATGAGCAGTTCTTC. The chain has TRBV6-6 and TRBJ2-1; D possibly uses TRBD1 or TRBD2 (5 bases each). Germline loops: CDR1 MNHNY, CDR2 SVGAGI (reference sequence). The CDR3 has 12 amino acids. V was pared by 2 bases and J by 7 bases, with 6 bases between.

V gene TRBV30 combines with J gene TRBJ2-7, with a weak D call TRBD1 (6 bases). Germline CDR1 GTSNPN, CDR2 SVGIG (reference sequence). This CDR3 contains 16 residues. Trimming cost V 0 bases and J 7 bases, with 22 bases left between them. DNA for the CDR3: TGTGCCTGGAGTGTACGAACAGGGCCCTCATTAATGGAGCAGTACTTC. Protein sequence: CAWSVRTGPSLMEQYF.

In its sample, this clonotype was seen a few times. The chain combines TRBV11-2 with TRBJ2-2, with D possibly TRBD2 on 5 matching bases. This CDR3 spans 19 amino acids. V was clipped by 0 bases and J by 4 bases, with 21 bases between them. Per the germline V gene, CDR1 is SGHAT and CDR2 is FQNNGV. This chain's CDR3 is CASSLDPTPGEPITGELFF. Written as DNA, the CDR3 is TGTGCCAGCAGCTTAGATCCAACTCCCGGGGAACCCATCACCGGGGAGCTGTTTTTT.

J is TRBJ2-7 and V is TRBV28; 9 bases match TRBD1. CDR1 and CDR2 from the germline V gene are MDHEN and SYDVKM. This CDR3 region has 19 residues. Trimming removed 2 bases from V and 3 bases from J; junction bases left unmatched: 17. This chain's CDR3 is CASSLPTGTGFLRVYEQYF. The DNA of the CDR3 is TGTGCCAGCAGTTTACCGACCGGGACAGGGTTCCTCCGCGTCTACGAGCAGTACTTC.

CDR3 in amino acids: CASSSHRGTFV. The DNA of the CDR3 is TGTGCCAGCAGCTCCCACAGGGGTACCTTCGTC. The gene calls are TRBV11-2 and TRBJ2-7, with 7 bases matching TRBD1. The CDR3 length is 11 residues. CDR1 and CDR2 from the germline V gene are SGHAT and FQNNGV.